What follows are 7 T cell receptor beta chains derived from one specimen sequenced in a study of response to subunit inactivated influenza vaccine. One entry per CDR3 protein results from TCRdb running MiXCR on the RT-PCR reads. The sample contains 500,000 to 550,000 distinct CDR3 sequences, roughly 25% of which appear only once. The sample was also linked to a second study, of T cells expressing NK-cell markers. That paper notes: It was by 5'RACE template switching with UMIs that TCR beta cDNA was made.

The specimen comprised CD4+ T cells sorted from PBMCs, sampled roughly 12 days after vaccination. These TCRs come from a man in his fifties who received an inactivated influenza vaccine.

This clonotype was detected only a few times. The rearrangement links TRBV11-3 to TRBJ2-2; TRBD2 is a possible D gene (6 bases). V was trimmed by 5 bases and J by 5 bases, leaving 15 bases between them. This CDR3 region has 15 residues. Germline V gives CDR1 SGHNT, CDR2 YENEEA. CDR3 region: CASSTLSGGTGELFF. The CDR3 DNA is TGTGCCAGCAGCACTTTATCAGGAGGGACCGGGGAGCTGTTTTTT. Variable domain in full (rest from reference TRBV11-3 and TRBJ2-2): EAGVVQSPRYKIIEKKQPVAFWCNPISGHNTLYWYLQNLGQGPELLIRYENEEAVDDSQLPKDRFSAERLKGVDSTLKIQPAELGDSAVYLCASSTLSGGTGELFFGEGSRLTVL.

The chain joins TRBV20-1 to TRBJ2-5, with TRBD2 matching 9 bases. The V segment lost 8 bases and the J segment 5 bases; nucleotides outside the gene matches: 9. Germline lookup yields CDR1 DFQATT and CDR2 SNEGSKA (reference sequence). This CDR3 is built from 13 residues. CDR3 region: CSSSGSGGETQYF. The CDR3, as DNA: TGCAGTAGTAGCGGGAGTGGGGGCGAGACCCAGTACTTC.

This clonotype was seen only a few times. The rearrangement links TRBV20-1 to TRBJ1-4; D is perhaps TRBD1 (5 bases). The germline CDR1 and CDR2 sequences are DFQATT and SNEGSKA (reference sequence). The CDR3 loop spans 14 amino acids. Trimming pared 0 bases from V and 8 bases from J, leaving 13 bases between. CDR3 coding DNA: TGCAGTGCTAGAGATCCGCAGGGAGGGGAAAAACTGTTTTTT. Its translation: CSARDPQGGEKLFF.

This clonotype was detected many times. In DNA form, the CDR3 reads TGTGCCACCAGTGATTTTTCGGGAGGGACGGGCGATGAGCAGTTCTTC. Residues: CATSDFSGGTGDEQFF. The chain combines TRBV24-1 with TRBJ2-1; 8 positions agree with TRBD2. Germline loops: CDR1 KGHDR, CDR2 SFDVKD. The V gene end was trimmed by 1 base and the J gene end by 8 bases; junction bases not matched to a gene: 9. The CDR3 extends over 16 amino acids.

The chain carries TRBV19 and TRBJ1-5, with a possible D match to TRBD1 (5 bases). The CDR3 runs to 12 residues. The germline CDR1 and CDR2 sequences are LNHDA and SQIVND (reference sequence). V dropped 8 bases and J dropped 9 bases, with 14 bases sitting between them. This CDR3 reads CASWDGYWPQHF. The CDR3 coding sequence is TGTGCCAGTTGGGACGGCTATTGGCCCCAGCATTTT.

This clonotype was detected many times. The rearrangement joins TRBV7-2 to TRBJ2-7, with 7 bases that match TRBD2. V lost 5 bases to trimming and J lost 2 bases; unmatched junction nucleotides: 6. The V gene's germline CDR1 is SGHTA and CDR2 FQGNSA. The CDR3 runs to 14 residues. The CDR3 sequence: CASSLGLGPYEQYF. CDR3 in DNA: TGTGCCAGCAGCCTAGGACTAGGCCCCTACGAGCAGTACTTC.

The J gene is TRBJ1-1, the V gene TRBV12-3 or TRBV12-4, with 10 bases lining up with TRBD1. This CDR3 spans 14 amino acids. J lost 5 bases, V lost 3 bases, and 3 bases had no gene match. The CDR3 is CASSFRTGGTEAFF. The CDR3 DNA follows: TGTGCCAGCAGTTTCCGGACAGGGGGGACTGAAGCTTTCTTT.